Below, one T cell receptor beta chain is given with its context. The source of the sample is a study of T cell repertoires in cytomegalovirus infection. Germline V gives CDR1 ENHRY, CDR2 SYGVKD. V shed 9 bases, J shed 6 bases, and the junction held 6 bases outside the gene matches. This CDR3 has 13 amino acids. TCRdb ran MiXCR on the reads and lists one entry per CDR3 protein. The repertoire holds 200,000 or so distinct CDR3 sequences, with about 21% as singletons. Material: PBMCs. V is TRBV10-3 and J is TRBJ2-2, with 8 bases aligning to TRBD1. The receptor was isolated from a human donor in good health (CMV status not recorded). Some clones in this sample may be carry-over from other donors' samples. CDR3 sequence reads: CAIGQGGSGELFF. The CDR3 nucleotides are TGTGCCATAGGACAGGGAGGCTCCGGGGAGCTGTTTTTT.